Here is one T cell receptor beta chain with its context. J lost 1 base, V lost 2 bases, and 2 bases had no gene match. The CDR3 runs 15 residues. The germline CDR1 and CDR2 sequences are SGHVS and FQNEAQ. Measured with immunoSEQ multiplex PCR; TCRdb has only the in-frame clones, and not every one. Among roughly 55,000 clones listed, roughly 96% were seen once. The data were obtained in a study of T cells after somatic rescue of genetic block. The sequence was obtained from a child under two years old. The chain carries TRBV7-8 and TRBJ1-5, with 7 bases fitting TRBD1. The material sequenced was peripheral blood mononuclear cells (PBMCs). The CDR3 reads CASSLRDSSNQPQHF. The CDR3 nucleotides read TGTGCCAGCAGCTTACGGGACAGCAGCAATCAGCCCCAGCATTTT.